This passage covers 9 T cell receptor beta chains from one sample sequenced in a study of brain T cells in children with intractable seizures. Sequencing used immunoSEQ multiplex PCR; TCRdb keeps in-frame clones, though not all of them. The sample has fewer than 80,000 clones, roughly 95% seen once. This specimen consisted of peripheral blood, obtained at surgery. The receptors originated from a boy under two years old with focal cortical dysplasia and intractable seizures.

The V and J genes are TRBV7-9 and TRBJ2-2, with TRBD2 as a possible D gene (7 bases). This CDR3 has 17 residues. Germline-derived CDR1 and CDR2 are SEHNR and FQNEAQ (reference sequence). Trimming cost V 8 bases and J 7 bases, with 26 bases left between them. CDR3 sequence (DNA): TGTGCCAGCCGTCACACCCGGGACTACGAACAGGGCGGGGAGCTGTTTTTT. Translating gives CASRHTRDYEQGGELFF.

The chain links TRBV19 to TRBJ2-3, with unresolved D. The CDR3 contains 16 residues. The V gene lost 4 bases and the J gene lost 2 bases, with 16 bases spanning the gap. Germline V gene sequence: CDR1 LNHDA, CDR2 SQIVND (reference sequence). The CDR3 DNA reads TGTGCCAGTAGTACCCGACTCGCCTCTAACACAGATACGCAGTATTTT. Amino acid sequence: CASSTRLASNTDTQYF.

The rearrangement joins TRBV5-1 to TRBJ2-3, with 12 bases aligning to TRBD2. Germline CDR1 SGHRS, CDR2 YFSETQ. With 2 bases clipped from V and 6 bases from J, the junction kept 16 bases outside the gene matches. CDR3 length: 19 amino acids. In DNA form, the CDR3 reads TGCGCCAGCAGCTTCGCATACCAACTAGCGGGGGGTGATTTGGATACGCAGTATTTT. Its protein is CASSFAYQLAGGDLDTQYF.

CDR3 nucleotide sequence: TGTGCCAGCAGTTTAGGACTAGCGGGGGCCGAGGATGAGCAGTTCTTC. As protein: CASSLGLAGAEDEQFF. This chain connects TRBV6-6 to TRBJ2-1; 13 positions match TRBD2. The V and J ends lost 4 bases and 8 bases, in that order; junction bases with no gene match: 8. Germline V CDR1 and CDR2: MNHNY, SVGAGI (reference sequence). The CDR3 runs to 16 residues.

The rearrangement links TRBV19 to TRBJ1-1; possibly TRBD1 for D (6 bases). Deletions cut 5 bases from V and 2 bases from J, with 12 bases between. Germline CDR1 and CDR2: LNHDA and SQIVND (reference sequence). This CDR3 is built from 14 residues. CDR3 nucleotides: TGTGCCAGTAGTTCTACAGGGTCTAACACTGAAGCTTTCTTT. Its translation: CASSSTGSNTEAFF.

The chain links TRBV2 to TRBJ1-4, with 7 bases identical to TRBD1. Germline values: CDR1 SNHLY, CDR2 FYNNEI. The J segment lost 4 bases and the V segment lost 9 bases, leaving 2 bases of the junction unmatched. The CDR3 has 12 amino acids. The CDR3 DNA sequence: TGTGCCAGGGGACAGCGTAATGAAAAACTGTTTTTT. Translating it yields CARGQRNEKLFF.

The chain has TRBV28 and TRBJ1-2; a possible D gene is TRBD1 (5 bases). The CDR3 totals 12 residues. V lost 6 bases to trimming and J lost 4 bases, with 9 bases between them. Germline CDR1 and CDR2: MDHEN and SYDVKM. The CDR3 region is CASSEGRYGYTF. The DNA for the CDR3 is TGTGCCAGCAGCGAGGGGCGCTATGGCTACACCTTC.

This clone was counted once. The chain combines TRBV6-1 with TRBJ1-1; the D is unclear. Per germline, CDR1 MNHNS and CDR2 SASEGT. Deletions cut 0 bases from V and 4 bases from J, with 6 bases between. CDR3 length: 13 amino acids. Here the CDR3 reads CASSEARATEAFF. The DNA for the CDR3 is TGTGCCAGCAGTGAAGCTAGGGCCACTGAAGCTTTCTTT.

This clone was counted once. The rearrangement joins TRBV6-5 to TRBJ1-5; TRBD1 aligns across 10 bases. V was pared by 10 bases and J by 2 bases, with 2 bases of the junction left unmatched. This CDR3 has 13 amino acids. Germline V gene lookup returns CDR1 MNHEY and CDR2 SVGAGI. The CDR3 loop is CATGTGGNQPQHF. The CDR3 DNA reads TGTGCCACCGGGACAGGGGGCAATCAGCCCCAGCATTTT.